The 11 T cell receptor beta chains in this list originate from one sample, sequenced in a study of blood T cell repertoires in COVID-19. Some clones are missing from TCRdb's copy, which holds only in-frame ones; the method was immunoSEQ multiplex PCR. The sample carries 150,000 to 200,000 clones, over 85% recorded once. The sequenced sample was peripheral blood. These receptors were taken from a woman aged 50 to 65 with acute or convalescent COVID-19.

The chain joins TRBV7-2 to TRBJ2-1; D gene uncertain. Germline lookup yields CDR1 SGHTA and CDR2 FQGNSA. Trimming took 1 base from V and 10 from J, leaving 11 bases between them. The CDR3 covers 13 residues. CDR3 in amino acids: CASSLGLLEEQFF. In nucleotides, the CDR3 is TGTGCCAGCAGCTTAGGACTCCTGGAAGAGCAGTTCTTC.

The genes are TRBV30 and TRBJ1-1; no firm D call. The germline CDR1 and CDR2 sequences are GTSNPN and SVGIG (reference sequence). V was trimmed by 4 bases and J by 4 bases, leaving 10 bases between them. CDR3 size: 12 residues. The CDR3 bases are TGTGCCTGGATGTCGGGTCTCACTGAAGCTTTCTTT. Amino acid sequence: CAWMSGLTEAFF.

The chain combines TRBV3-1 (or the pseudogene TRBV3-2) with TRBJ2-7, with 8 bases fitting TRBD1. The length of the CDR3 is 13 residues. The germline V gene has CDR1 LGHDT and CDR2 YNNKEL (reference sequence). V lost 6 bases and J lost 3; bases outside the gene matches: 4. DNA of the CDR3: TGTGCCAGCAGTACCGACAGGGGCTACGAGCAGTACTTC. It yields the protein CASSTDRGYEQYF.

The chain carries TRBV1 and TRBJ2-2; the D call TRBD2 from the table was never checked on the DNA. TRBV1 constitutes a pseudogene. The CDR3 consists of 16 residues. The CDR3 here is CTSSQDRGVRTGELFF. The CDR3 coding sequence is TGCACCAGCAGCCAAGATCGGGGAGTCAGGACCGGGGAGCTGTTTTTT.

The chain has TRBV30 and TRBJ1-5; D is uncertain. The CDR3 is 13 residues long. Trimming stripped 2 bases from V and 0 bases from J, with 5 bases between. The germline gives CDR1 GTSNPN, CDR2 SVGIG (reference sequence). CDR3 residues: CAWSIFSNQPQHF. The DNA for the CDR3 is TGTGCCTGGAGTATCTTTAGCAATCAGCCCCAGCATTTT.

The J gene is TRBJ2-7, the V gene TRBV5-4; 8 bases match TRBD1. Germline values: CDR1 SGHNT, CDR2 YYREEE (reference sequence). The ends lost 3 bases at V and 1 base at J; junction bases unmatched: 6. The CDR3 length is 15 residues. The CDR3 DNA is TGTGCCAGCAGCTCCCCCGGGACAGGTTCCTACGAGCAGTACTTC. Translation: CASSSPGTGSYEQYF.

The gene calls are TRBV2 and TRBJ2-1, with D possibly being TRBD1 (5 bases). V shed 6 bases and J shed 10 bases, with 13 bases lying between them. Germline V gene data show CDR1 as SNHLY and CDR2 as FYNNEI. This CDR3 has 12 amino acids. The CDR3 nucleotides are TGTGCCAGCAGCCAAGACAGTGGAGAGCAGTTCTTC. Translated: CASSQDSGEQFF.

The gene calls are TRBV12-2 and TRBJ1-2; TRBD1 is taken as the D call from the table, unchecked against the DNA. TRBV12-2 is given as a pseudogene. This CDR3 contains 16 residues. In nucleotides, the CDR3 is TGTGCAAGTCGCGCAAAAGGACAGGGGGCTATCTATGGCTACACCTTC. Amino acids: CASRAKGQGAIYGYTF.

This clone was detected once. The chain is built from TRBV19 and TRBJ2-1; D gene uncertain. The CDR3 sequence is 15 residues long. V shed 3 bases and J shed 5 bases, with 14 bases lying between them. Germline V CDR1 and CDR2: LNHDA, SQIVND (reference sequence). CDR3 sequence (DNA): TGTGCCAGTAGTATTTGGGCAGCCCCGAACAATGAGCAGTTCTTC. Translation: CASSIWAAPNNEQFF.

The CDR3 bases are TGTGCCAGCAGTGCTACATCGTTCGGGGTCGGCTATGGCTACACCTTC. Its translation: CASSATSFGVGYGYTF. V usage is TRBV2 and J usage is TRBJ1-2, with D unclear. V shed 4 bases and J shed 4 bases, with 19 bases lying between them. CDR1 SNHLY and CDR2 FYNNEI come from the germline V gene. CDR3 length: 16 residues.

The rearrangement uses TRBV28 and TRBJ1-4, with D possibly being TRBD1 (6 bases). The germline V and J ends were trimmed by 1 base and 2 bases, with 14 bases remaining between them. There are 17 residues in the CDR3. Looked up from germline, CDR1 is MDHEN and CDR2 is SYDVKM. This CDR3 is CASSLSAGVYTNEKLFF. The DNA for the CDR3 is TGTGCCAGCAGTTTATCGGCAGGGGTGTATACTAATGAAAAACTGTTTTTT.